This TCR beta chain appears in the sequencing data of a study of response to subunit inactivated influenza vaccine. At least ten counts were recorded for this clonotype. TCRdb used MiXCR to reprocess the RT-PCR reads, holding one entry per CDR3 protein. This table has about 540,000 distinct CDR3 sequences, approximately 20% appearing once. These sequences were also reported in another study, on T cells expressing NK-cell markers. That study reports: UMIs were included in TCR beta cDNA generated by 5'RACE template switching. HCMV serostatus: seven of eight sequenced donors positive, one negative. Expanded NKG2C+ T cell clones had unclear HCMV specificity.

The receptor comes from a man in his fifties who received an inactivated influenza vaccine. This specimen consisted of CD4+ T cells sorted from PBMCs, obtained 11 to 12 days after vaccination.

CDR3 nucleotide sequence: TGTGCCACCCGCCCCGGACAGGGATTCTCCTACAATGAGCAGTTCTTC. Translating it yields CATRPGQGFSYNEQFF. The chain uses TRBV24-1 and TRBJ2-1, with 8 positions matching TRBD1. The trim removed 9 bases at V and 0 bases at J, leaving 9 bases unmatched. The CDR3 has 16 amino acids. Germline V gives CDR1 KGHDR, CDR2 SFDVKD.